This T cell receptor beta chain originates from a study of T cells in Graves' hyperthyroidism and ophthalmopathy. Exclusion of a patient resulted from uncontrolled infection, other autoimmune disease, pregnancy or lactation. Looked up from germline, CDR1 is SGHRS and CDR2 is YFSETQ. V was shortened by 1 base and J by 0 bases, with 8 bases between the two germline ends. The CDR3 is 14 residues long. This clonotype has ten or more counts. Template material for amplifying TCR beta CDR3 regions consisted of RNA transcripts. First-round RT-PCR targeting the TCR CDR3 was performed with the HTBI primer set. From the multiplex PCR reads, TCRdb called clonotypes with MiXCR, one entry per CDR3 protein. The sample includes 350,000 to 400,000 distinct CDR3 sequences, 19% of them seen just once.

This clonotype was sampled from a woman aged 18-29 years with Graves' hyperthyroidism. This rearrangement joins TRBV5-1 to TRBJ2-7; D perhaps matches TRBD1 (5 bases). Sequenced material: blood. CDR3 in amino acids: CASSLYQGSYEQYF. The CDR3 DNA sequence: TGCGCCAGCAGCTTGTACCAGGGCTCCTACGAGCAGTACTTC.